This TCR beta chain was obtained from a study of radiotherapy plus CTLA-4 blockade in lung cancer (dated by TCRdb to 2017 to 2018). With respect to the entire study: Among the enrolled patients, approximately 18% had an objective response, and 31% reached disease control. Paper-wide results and their limitations: After treatment with radiotherapy and ipilimumab, TCR clones that originated in tumors expanded in peripheral blood. Increased serum interferon-beta after radiation, together with early dynamic changes in blood T cell clones, were reported to be the strongest predictors of response.

Remarks on this clone: Its antigen specificity is not known. No base quality information exists; no much larger clone differs at one position.

The study evaluated CTLA-4 blockade (ipilimumab) given together with focal radiation therapy in patients who had chemo-refractory metastatic non-small-cell lung cancer. Library generation was performed with the immunoSEQ multiplex PCR assay. TCRdb holds this immuneACCESS table with in-frame rearrangements only. Some clones are missing; in checked studies, unresolved V genes explain under half, and the rest has no known cause. Within this sample are tens of thousands of clones, with more than 85% of them counted one time only. Approximately 15% of the sample is in the top ten clones. This material consisted of peripheral blood, taken from a patient treated with radiotherapy plus ipilimumab. The sequence derives from a human donor with non-small cell lung cancer that progressed on radiotherapy plus ipilimumab.

The DNA sequence is given as TGTGCCAGCACTAGCTACAATGAGCAGTTCTTC. This encodes CASTSYNEQFF. The chain is encoded by TRBV2 joined to TRBJ2-1, with the identity of the D gene unclear. From the germline V gene, CDR1 is SNHLY and CDR2 is FYNNEI. The CDR3 sequence holds 11 residues, the cysteine and phenylalanine included. Just the 33-base CDR3 DNA is kept, in frame starting at base 1. Deletion took 7 bases off V and 3 bases off J, with a span of 4 bases between the germline ends. Extended through the reference TRBV2 and TRBJ2-1 proteins, this CDR3 yields the full variable domain: EPEVTQTPSHQVTQMGQEVILRCVPISNHLYFYWYRQILGQKVEFLVSFYNNEISEKSEIFDDQFSVERPDGSNFTLKIRSTKLEDSAMYFCASTSYNEQFFGPGTRLTVL.